The 10 T cell receptor beta chains given below trace back to one sample, sequenced in a study of type 1 and type 2 diabetes patients. Genomic DNA was the PCR template. Amplification of the beta chain CDR3 used 30 forward and 13 reverse multiplex primers. TCRdb used MiXCR to reprocess the multiplex PCR reads, holding one entry per CDR3 protein. In the table there are 280,000 or so distinct CDR3 sequences, around 47% of which are singletons. The material sequenced was peripheral blood mononuclear cells (PBMCs). The source is a man between 18 and 35 years old with type 2 diabetes.

The V and J genes are TRBV7-2 and TRBJ2-7, with 7 bases identical to TRBD1. Germline CDR1 is SGHTA and CDR2 is FQGNSA. Unmatched junction bases numbered 3, after V lost 4 bases and J lost 3 bases. CDR3 length equals 13 residues. DNA of the CDR3: TGTGCCAGCAGCTCCGGACAGGTCTACGAGCAGTACTTC. It specifies CASSSGQVYEQYF.

Remarks on this clonotype: The missing conserved phenylalanine or tryptophan at the end of this CDR3 makes a read error likely. The chain uses TRBV4-1 and TRBJ2-5; D call uncertain. With 3 bases removed from V and 4 bases from J, the gap between germline ends came to 9 bases. Germline CDR1 is MGHRA and CDR2 is YSYEKL. The CDR3 runs to 13 residues. The CDR3 coding sequence is TGCGCCAGCAGCCATCCTCAGGTAGAGACCCAGTACTTA. This sequence encodes CASSHPQVETQYL.

This clonotype was seen only a few times. V and J are TRBV14 and TRBJ1-1; weak D call: TRBD1 (6 bases). Germline CDR1 SGHDN, CDR2 FVKESK. This CDR3 has 16 residues. V lost 4 bases and J lost 2, with 17 bases in between. The DNA of the CDR3 is TGTGCCAGCAGCCTTACTACGGGGGCTCCCAACACTGAAGCTTTCTTT. Translation gives CASSLTTGAPNTEAFF.

V and J are TRBV12-3 or TRBV12-4 and TRBJ2-2; possibly TRBD2 for D (6 bases). With 6 bases removed from V and 8 bases from J, the gap between germline ends came to 19 bases. This CDR3 comprises 15 residues. The CDR3 protein is CASRTPSGARGELFF. The CDR3 DNA is TGTGCCAGCAGGACCCCCTCGGGAGCGAGGGGGGAGCTGTTTTTT.

Only one count was recorded for this clonotype. The chain combines TRBV29-1 with TRBJ2-7, with 12 bases aligning to TRBD1. CDR3 length equals 15 residues. Germline V gene sequence: CDR1 SQVTM, CDR2 ANQGSEA. V trimming: 4 bases; J trimming: 7 bases; junction bases outside the gene matches: 11. Here the CDR3 reads CSVVPPGQGASEQYF. The CDR3 DNA sequence: TGCAGCGTTGTACCGCCGGGACAGGGGGCGAGTGAGCAGTACTTC.

The chain links TRBV20-1 to TRBJ2-5; TRBD1 is a possible D gene (5 bases). Germline CDR1 is DFQATT and CDR2 is SNEGSKA (reference sequence). Between the trimmed V and J ends, which lost 3 bases and 5 bases, there was a span of 13 bases. CDR3 length: 13 amino acids. The CDR3, as DNA: TGCAGTGCTAGGCCCCCAGGGTTGGAGACCCAGTACTTC. This gives the protein CSARPPGLETQYF.

Many counts were recorded for this clonotype. V and J are TRBV10-1 and TRBJ2-7; 13 nucleotides match TRBD2. V gave up 2 bases and J gave up 7 bases; unmatched junction bases: 5. CDR1 and CDR2 from the germline V gene are WNHNN and SYGVQD (reference sequence). The CDR3 sequence is 15 residues long. CDR3 sequence reads: CASSERTSGRLEQYF. The CDR3 DNA reads as TGCGCCAGCAGTGAGCGGACTAGCGGGAGACTTGAGCAGTACTTC.

The chain recombines TRBV7-6 with TRBJ1-3; 9 bases agree with TRBD1. This CDR3 comprises 16 residues. V was pared by 1 base and J by 8 bases, with 9 bases of the junction left unmatched. From germline, CDR1 is SGHVS and CDR2 FNYEAQ. The CDR3 is CASSLGWTGDADTIYF. For the CDR3, the DNA is TGTGCCAGCAGCTTAGGGTGGACAGGGGACGCGGACACCATATATTTT.

The chain links TRBV9 to TRBJ2-4, with unresolved D. The germline V and J ends were trimmed by 7 bases and 0 bases, with 8 bases remaining between them. CDR1 is SGDLS, CDR2 YYNGEE, per germline. This CDR3 comprises 13 residues. CDR3 sequence reads: CASSMGAKNIQYF. The CDR3 DNA sequence: TGTGCCAGCTCGATGGGAGCCAAAAACATTCAGTACTTC.

Remarks on this clonotype: In this CDR3 the conserved last residue, phenylalanine or tryptophan, is missing, so a read error is likely. V usage is TRBV28 and J usage is TRBJ1-1; no clear D. CDR1 is MDHEN, CDR2 SYDVKM, per germline. The CDR3 runs to 13 residues. The ends were cut back, 7 bases at V and 2 bases at J, with 11 bases in the middle. CDR3 coding DNA: TGTGCCAGCACCCTAACAGATAACACTGAAGCTTTCCTT. Translating gives CASTLTDNTEAFL.